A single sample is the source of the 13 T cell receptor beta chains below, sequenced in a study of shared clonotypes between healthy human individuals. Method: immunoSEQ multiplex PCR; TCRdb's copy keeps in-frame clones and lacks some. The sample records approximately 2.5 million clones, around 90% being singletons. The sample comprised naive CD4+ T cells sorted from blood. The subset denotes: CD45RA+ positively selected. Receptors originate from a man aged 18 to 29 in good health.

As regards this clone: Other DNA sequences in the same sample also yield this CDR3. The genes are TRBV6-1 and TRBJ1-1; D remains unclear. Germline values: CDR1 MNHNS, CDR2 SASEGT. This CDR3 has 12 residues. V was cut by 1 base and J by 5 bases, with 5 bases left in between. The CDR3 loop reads CASSEGRTEAFF. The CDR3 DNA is TGTGCCAGCAGTGAAGGGAGAACTGAAGCTTTCTTT.

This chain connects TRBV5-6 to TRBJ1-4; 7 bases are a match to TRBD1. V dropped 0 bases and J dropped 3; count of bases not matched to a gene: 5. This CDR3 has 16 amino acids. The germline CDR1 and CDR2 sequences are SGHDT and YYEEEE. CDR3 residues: CASSLAQGVPNEKLFF. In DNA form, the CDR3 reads TGTGCCAGCAGCTTGGCCCAGGGGGTCCCTAATGAAAAACTGTTTTTT. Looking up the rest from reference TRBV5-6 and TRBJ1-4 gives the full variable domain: DAGVTQSPTHLIKTRGQQVTLRCSPKSGHDTVSWYQQALGQGPQFIFQYYEEEERQRGNFPDRFSGHQFPNYSSELNVNALLLGDSALYLCASSLAQGVPNEKLFFGSGTQLSVL.

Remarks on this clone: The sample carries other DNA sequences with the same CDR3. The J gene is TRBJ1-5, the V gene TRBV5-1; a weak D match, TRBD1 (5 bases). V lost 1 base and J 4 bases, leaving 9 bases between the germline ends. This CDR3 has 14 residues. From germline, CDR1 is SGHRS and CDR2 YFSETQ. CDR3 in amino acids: CASSLTGSNQPQHF. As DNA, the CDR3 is TGCGCCAGCAGCTTGACAGGTAGTAATCAGCCCCAGCATTTT.

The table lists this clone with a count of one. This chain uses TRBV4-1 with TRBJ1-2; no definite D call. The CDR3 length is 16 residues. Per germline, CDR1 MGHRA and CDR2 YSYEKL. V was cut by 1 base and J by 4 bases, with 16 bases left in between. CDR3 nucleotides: TGCGCCAGCAGCCAAGGCCGGCCCCAGGACTCCTATGGCTACACCTTC. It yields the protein CASSQGRPQDSYGYTF.

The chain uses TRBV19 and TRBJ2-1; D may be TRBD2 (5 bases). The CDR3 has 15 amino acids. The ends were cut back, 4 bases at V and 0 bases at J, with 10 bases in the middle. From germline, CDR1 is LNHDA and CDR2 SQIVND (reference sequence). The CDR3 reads CASSTDGISYNEQFF. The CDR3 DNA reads TGTGCCAGTAGTACGGACGGGATCTCCTACAATGAGCAGTTCTTC. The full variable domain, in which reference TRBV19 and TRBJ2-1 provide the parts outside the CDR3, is DGGITQSPKYLFRKEGQNVTLSCEQNLNHDAMYWYRQDPGQGLRLIYYSQIVNDFQKGDIAEGYSVSREKKESFPLTVTSAQKNPTAFYLCASSTDGISYNEQFFGPGTRLTVL.

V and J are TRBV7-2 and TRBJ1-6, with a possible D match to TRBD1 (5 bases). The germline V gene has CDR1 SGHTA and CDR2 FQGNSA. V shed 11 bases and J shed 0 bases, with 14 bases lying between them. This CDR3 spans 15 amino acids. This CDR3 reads CAGNLGGSYNSPLHF. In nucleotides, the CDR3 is TGTGCCGGGAATTTGGGGGGCTCCTATAATTCACCCCTCCACTTT.

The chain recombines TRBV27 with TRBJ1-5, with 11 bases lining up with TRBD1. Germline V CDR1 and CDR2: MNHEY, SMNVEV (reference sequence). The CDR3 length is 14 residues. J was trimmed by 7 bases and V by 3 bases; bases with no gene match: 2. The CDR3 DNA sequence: TGTGCCAGCAGTTTGGACAGGGGGCGACAGCCCCAGCATTTT. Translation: CASSLDRGRQPQHF.

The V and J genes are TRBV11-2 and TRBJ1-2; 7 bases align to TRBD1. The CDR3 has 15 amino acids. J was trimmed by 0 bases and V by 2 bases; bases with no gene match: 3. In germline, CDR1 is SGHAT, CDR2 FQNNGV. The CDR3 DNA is TGTGCCAGCAGCTTAAGGACAGGAGCTAACTATGGCTACACCTTC. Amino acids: CASSLRTGANYGYTF. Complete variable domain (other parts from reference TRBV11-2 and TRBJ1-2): EAGVAQSPRYKIIEKRQSVAFWCNPISGHATLYWYQQILGQGPKLLIQFQNNGVVDDSQLPKDRFSAERLKGVDSTLKIQPAKLEDSAVYLCASSLRTGANYGYTFGSGTRLTVV.

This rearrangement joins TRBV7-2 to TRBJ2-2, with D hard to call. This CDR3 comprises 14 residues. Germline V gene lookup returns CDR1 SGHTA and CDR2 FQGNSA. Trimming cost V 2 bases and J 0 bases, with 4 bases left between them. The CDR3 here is CASSLSPNTGELFF. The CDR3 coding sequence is TGTGCCAGCAGCTTATCCCCGAACACCGGGGAGCTGTTTTTT.

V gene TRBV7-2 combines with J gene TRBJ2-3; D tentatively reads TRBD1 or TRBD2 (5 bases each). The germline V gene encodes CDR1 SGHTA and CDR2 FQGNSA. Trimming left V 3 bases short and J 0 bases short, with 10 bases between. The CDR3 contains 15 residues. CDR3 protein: CASSFWDPSTDTQYF. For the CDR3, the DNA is TGTGCCAGCAGCTTTTGGGACCCGAGCACAGATACGCAGTATTTT.

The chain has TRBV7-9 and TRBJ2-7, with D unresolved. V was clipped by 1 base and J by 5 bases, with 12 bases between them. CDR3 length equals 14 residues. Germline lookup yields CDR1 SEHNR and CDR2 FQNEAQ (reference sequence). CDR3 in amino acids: CASSLDGAAHEQYF. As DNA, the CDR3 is TGTGCCAGCAGCTTAGACGGTGCTGCCCACGAGCAGTACTTC.

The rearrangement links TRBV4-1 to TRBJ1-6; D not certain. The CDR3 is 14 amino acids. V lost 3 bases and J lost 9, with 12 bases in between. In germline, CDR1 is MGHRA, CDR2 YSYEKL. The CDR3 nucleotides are TGCGCCAGCAGCCAGGAAAGGAGGTCTTCACCCCTCCACTTT. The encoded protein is CASSQERRSSPLHF.

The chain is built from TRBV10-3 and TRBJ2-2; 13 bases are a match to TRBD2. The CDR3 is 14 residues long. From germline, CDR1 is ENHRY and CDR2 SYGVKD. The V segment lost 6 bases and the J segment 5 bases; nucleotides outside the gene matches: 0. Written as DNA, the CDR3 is TGTGCCATCAGGGGACTAGCGGGAACCGGGGAGCTGTTTTTT. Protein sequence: CAIRGLAGTGELFF.